These 9 T cell receptor beta chains were sequenced from one sample in a study of blood T cell repertoires in COVID-19. The repertoire was sequenced with immunoSEQ multiplex PCR; TCRdb's copy has only in-frame clones and lacks some. The sample carries fewer than 500,000 clones, about nine tenths recorded once. The material sequenced was PBMCs or T cells enriched from blood (not recorded which). The source of these receptors is a woman in her late teens or twenties who had recovered from COVID-19.

The chain has TRBV2 and TRBJ1-5, with unresolved D. The CDR3 has 15 amino acids. Germline V gene data show CDR1 as SNHLY and CDR2 as FYNNEI. Trimming removed 1 base at V and 2 bases at J, with 9 bases between. DNA for the CDR3: TGTGCCAGCAGTGAAGGGGGAGTTCGCAATCAGCCCCAGCATTTT. This translates into CASSEGGVRNQPQHF.

The chain uses TRBV6-5 and TRBJ2-7, with D uncertain. V dropped 4 bases and J dropped 3 bases, with 7 bases sitting between them. This CDR3 spans 12 amino acids. Germline V lookup: CDR1 MNHEY, CDR2 SVGAGI. CDR3 DNA sequence: TGTGCCAGCAGTTCCCTTTTCTACGAGCAGTACTTC. Protein product: CASSSLFYEQYF.

This clone was seen more than once but under ten times. J is TRBJ1-1 and V is TRBV14; possibly TRBD1 for D (5 bases). The length of the CDR3 is 16 residues. Trimming pared 1 base from V and 4 bases from J, leaving 16 bases between. Germline V gene data show CDR1 as SGHDN and CDR2 as FVKESK. The CDR3 loop is CASSQGSFRVLTEAFF. The CDR3 bases are TGTGCCAGCAGCCAAGGATCATTCAGGGTCCTCACTGAAGCTTTCTTT. Using reference TRBV14 and TRBJ1-1 for the parts outside the CDR3, the full variable domain is EAGVTQFPSHSVIEKGQTVTLRCDPISGHDNLYWYRRVMGKEIKFLLHFVKESKQDESGMPNNRFLAERTGGTYSTLKVQPAELEDSGVYFCASSQGSFRVLTEAFFGQGTRLTVV.

The J gene is TRBJ1-1, the V gene TRBV5-1; D remains unclear. The V gene's germline CDR1 is SGHRS and CDR2 YFSETQ. This CDR3 spans 15 amino acids. V lost 0 bases, J lost 2 bases, and 11 bases lay in between. The CDR3 sequence: CASSLAGEANTEAFF. For the CDR3, the DNA is TGCGCCAGCAGCTTGGCCGGGGAAGCAAACACTGAAGCTTTCTTT.

This chain joins TRBV30 and TRBJ1-5; no firm D call. The CDR3 sequence is 16 residues long. Looked up from germline, CDR1 is GTSNPN and CDR2 is SVGIG (reference sequence). V dropped 0 bases and J dropped 5 bases, with 17 bases sitting between them. This chain's CDR3 is CAWSVHPLEGDQPQHF. DNA for the CDR3: TGTGCCTGGAGTGTACACCCTTTGGAGGGTGATCAGCCCCAGCATTTT.

This rearrangement joins TRBV7-9 to TRBJ1-1, with D possibly TRBD1 on 5 matching bases. The CDR3 sequence is 15 residues long. Germline V gives CDR1 SEHNR, CDR2 FQNEAQ (reference sequence). V shed 1 base and J shed 1 base, with 10 bases lying between them. As DNA, the CDR3 is TGTGCCAGCAGCTTAGGGGGACTTTCGAACACTGAAGCTTTCTTT. Protein sequence: CASSLGGLSNTEAFF.

There are a few counts of this clone. The identical CDR3 is also encoded by other nucleotide sequences in the sample. The rearrangement links TRBV6-1 to TRBJ1-5; no clear D gene. CDR1 and CDR2 from the germline V gene are MNHNS and SASEGT. The CDR3 has 14 residues. V was pared by 2 bases and J by 0 bases, with 5 bases between. CDR3 nucleotide sequence: TGTGCCAGCAGTGAAAACAGTAGCAATCAGCCCCAGCATTTT. As protein: CASSENSSNQPQHF.

The chain links TRBV18 to TRBJ2-5, with 8 nucleotides matching TRBD1. This CDR3 spans 15 amino acids. Unmatched junction bases numbered 6, after V lost 3 bases and J lost 3 bases. Germline CDR1 reads KGHSH; CDR2 reads LQKENI. The CDR3 protein is CASSPSTGGEETQYF. In DNA, the CDR3 is TGTGCCAGCTCACCTTCTACAGGGGGTGAAGAGACCCAGTACTTC.

This chain connects TRBV5-1 to TRBJ2-5; maybe TRBD1 (5 bases). Germline V gives CDR1 SGHRS, CDR2 YFSETQ. The CDR3 has 15 amino acids. V was pared by 0 bases and J by 2 bases, with 11 bases between. The CDR3 sequence is CASSLELGAQETQYF. Here the CDR3 DNA reads TGCGCCAGCAGCTTGGAGCTTGGGGCTCAAGAGACCCAGTACTTC.